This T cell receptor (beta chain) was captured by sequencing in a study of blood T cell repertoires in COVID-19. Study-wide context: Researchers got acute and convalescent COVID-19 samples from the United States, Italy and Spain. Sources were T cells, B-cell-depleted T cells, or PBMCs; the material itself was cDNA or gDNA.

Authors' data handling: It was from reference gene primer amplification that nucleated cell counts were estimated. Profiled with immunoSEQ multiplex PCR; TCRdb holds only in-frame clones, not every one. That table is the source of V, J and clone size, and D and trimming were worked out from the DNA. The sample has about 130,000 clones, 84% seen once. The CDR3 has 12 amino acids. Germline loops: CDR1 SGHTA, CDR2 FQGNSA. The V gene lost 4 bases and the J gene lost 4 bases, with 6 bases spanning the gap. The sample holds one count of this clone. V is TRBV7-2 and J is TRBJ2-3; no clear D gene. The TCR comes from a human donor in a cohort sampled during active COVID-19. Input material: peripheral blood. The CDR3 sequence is CASSSHSDTQYF. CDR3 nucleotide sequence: TGTGCCAGCAGCTCTCACTCAGATACGCAGTATTTT. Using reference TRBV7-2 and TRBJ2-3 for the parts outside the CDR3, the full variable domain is GAGVSQSPSNKVTEKGKDVELRCDPISGHTALYWYRQSLGQGLEFLIYFQGNSAPDKSGLPSDRFSAERTGGSVSTLTIQRTQQEDSAVYLCASSSHSDTQYFGPGTRLTVL.